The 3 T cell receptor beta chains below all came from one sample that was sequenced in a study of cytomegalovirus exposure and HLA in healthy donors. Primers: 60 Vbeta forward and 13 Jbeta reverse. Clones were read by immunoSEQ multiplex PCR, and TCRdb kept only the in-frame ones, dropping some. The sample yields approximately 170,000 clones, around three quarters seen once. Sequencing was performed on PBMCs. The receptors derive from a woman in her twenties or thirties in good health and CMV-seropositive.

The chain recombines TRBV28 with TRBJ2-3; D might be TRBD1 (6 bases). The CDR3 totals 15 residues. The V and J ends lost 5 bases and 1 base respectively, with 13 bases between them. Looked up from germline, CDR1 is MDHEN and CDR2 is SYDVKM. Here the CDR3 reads CASSPRGMGTDTQYF. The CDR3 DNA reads TGTGCCAGCAGTCCTAGGGGGATGGGCACAGATACGCAGTATTTT.

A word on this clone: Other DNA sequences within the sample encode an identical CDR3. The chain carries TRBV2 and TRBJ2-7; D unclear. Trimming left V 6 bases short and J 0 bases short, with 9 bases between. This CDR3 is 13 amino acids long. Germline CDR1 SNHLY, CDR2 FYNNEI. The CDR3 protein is CASRGGTSYEQYF. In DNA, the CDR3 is TGTGCCAGCAGAGGCGGTACCTCCTACGAGCAGTACTTC.

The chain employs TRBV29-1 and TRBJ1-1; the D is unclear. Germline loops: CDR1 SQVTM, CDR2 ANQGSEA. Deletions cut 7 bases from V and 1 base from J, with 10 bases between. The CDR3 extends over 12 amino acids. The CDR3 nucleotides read TGCAGCGCCGCGGGCTGGAACACTGAAGCTTTCTTT. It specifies CSAAGWNTEAFF.